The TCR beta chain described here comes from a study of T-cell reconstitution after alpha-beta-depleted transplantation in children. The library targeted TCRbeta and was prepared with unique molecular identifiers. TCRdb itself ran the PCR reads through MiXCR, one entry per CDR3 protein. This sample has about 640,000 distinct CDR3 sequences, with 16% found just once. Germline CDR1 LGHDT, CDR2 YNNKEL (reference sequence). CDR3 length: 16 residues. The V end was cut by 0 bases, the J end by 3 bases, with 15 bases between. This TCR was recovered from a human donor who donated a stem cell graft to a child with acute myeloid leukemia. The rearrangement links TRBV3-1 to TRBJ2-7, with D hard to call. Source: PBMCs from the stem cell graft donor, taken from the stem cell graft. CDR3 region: CASSQDPPVAGYEQYF. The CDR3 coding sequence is TGTGCCAGCAGCCAAGACCCTCCGGTGGCAGGCTACGAGCAGTACTTC.